This T cell receptor beta chain derives from a study of response to subunit inactivated influenza vaccine. Broader study findings: It was the authors' suggestion that each seasonal influenza vaccination recruits few new T cells.

TCRdb processed the RT-PCR reads anew with MiXCR; each CDR3 protein has one entry. The data show hundreds of thousands of distinct CDR3 sequences, around 14% seen once. About this clonotype itself: Its antigen remains unknown.

The CDR3 runs to 14 residues. Germline assignment: CDR1 KGHSH and CDR2 LQKENI. V shed 2 bases and J shed 7 bases, with 9 bases lying between them. The sample here was PBMCs from blood, taken less than 13 days after vaccination. The rearrangement links TRBV18 to TRBJ1-6, with D tentatively TRBD1 (6 bases). The receptor comes from a man aged 45-60 years who received an inactivated influenza vaccine. For the CDR3, the DNA is TGTGCCAGCTCACCAAGCAGGGGAAATTCACCCCTCCACTTT. Translating gives CASSPSRGNSPLHF.